This TCR beta chain was obtained from a study of long-term antiretroviral therapy in people with HIV. Comments on this clone: Its antigen remains unknown.

Study conclusions and caveats: Control repertoires displayed wider CDR3 length ranges than the HIV repertoires.

This was the immunoSEQ v3.0 assay at survey level. Method: immunoSEQ multiplex PCR; TCRdb's copy keeps in-frame clones and lacks some. The sample has approximately 20,000 clones, around 85% seen once. The CDR3 contains 14 residues. Germline CDR1 and CDR2: MGHDK and SYGVNS. V was clipped by 3 bases and J by 8 bases, with 16 bases between them. The source was unsorted PBMCs, collected 1.6 years after starting antiretroviral therapy. This receptor was obtained from a man aged 35 to 55 with HIV. The genes are TRBV25-1 and TRBJ1-1; D remains ambiguous. Here the CDR3 reads CASSDPGLLPEAFF. The CDR3 region has the DNA TGTGCCAGCAGTGACCCCGGACTACTCCCCGAAGCTTTCTTT.